The 6 T cell receptor beta chains below all came from one sample that was sequenced in a study of blood T cell repertoires in COVID-19. Sequenced by immunoSEQ multiplex PCR; TCRdb stores in-frame clones only, minus some. In the table there are just over 250,000 clones, 88% of which are singletons. The source material was peripheral blood. The source of these receptors is a man aged 55-75 years who had recovered from COVID-19.

The chain couples TRBV9 to TRBJ2-5; tentatively, D is TRBD1 (6 bases). This CDR3 has 15 amino acids. V dropped 1 base and J dropped 2 bases, with 12 bases sitting between them. Germline lookup yields CDR1 SGDLS and CDR2 YYNGEE. CDR3 in amino acids: CASSVRAQGQETQYF. In DNA, the CDR3 is TGTGCCAGCAGCGTAAGGGCACAGGGTCAAGAGACCCAGTACTTC.

The chain combines TRBV29-1 with TRBJ1-2; D is possibly TRBD1 (5 bases). CDR1 is SQVTM, CDR2 ANQGSEA, per germline. V gave up 4 bases and J gave up 8 bases, with 14 bases separating them. The CDR3 runs to 12 residues. In DNA, the CDR3 is TGCAGCGTTGTATCAGGGTTTGGAGGCTACACCTTC. This sequence encodes CSVVSGFGGYTF.

The chain has TRBV10-1 and TRBJ2-3; possibly TRBD2 for D (6 bases). Deletions cut 5 bases from V and 4 bases from J, with 10 bases between. Germline assignment: CDR1 WNHNN and CDR2 SYGVQD (reference sequence). This CDR3 contains 13 residues. CDR3 in amino acids: CASSSWGADTQYF. Here the CDR3 DNA reads TGCGCCAGCAGTAGCTGGGGGGCAGATACGCAGTATTTT.

The chain's CDR3 is CASSQQIQNTEAFF. The CDR3 nucleotides are TGTGCCAGCAGCCAACAGATACAGAACACTGAAGCTTTCTTT. The genes are TRBV11-2 and TRBJ1-1, with D unclear. This CDR3 is 14 amino acids long. V was shortened by 5 bases and J by 1 base, with 11 bases between the two germline ends. Germline loops: CDR1 SGHAT, CDR2 FQNNGV.

The chain recombines TRBV12-5 with TRBJ1-1, with TRBD1 matching 10 bases. From germline, CDR1 is LGHNT and CDR2 FRNRAP. V trimming: 7 bases; J trimming: 3 bases; junction bases outside the gene matches: 8. This CDR3 region has 15 residues. The CDR3 spells CASAPTGGRDTEAFF. CDR3 DNA: TGTGCTAGTGCCCCGACAGGGGGCCGCGACACTGAAGCTTTCTTT.

Remarks on this clone: Its ends do not fully match the called genes, so a read error is possible. The chain has TRBV19 and TRBJ2-5; D possibly corresponds to TRBD1 (6 bases). Germline V CDR1 and CDR2: LNHDA, SQIVND (reference sequence). CDR3 size: 15 residues. In DNA, the CDR3 is TGTGCCAGCAGTAAGGGGAACAGGGTAACGGAGACCCAGTACTTC. Encoded protein: CASSKGNRVTETQYF.